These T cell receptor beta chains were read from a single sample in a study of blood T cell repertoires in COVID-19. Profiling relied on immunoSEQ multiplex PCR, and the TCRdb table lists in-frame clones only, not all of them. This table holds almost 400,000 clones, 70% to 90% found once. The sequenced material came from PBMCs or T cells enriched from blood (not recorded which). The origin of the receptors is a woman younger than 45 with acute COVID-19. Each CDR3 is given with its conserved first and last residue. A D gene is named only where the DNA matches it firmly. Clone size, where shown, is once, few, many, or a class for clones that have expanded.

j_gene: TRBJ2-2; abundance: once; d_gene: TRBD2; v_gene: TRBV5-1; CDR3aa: CASSHWGLAGLSTGELFF; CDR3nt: TGCGCCAGCAGCCACTGGGGATTAGCGGGGTTGAGCACCGGGGAGCTGTTTTTT
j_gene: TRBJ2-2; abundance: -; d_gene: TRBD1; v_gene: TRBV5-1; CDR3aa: CASRQGGGELFF; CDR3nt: TGCGCCAGCCGACAGGGTGGCGGGGAGCTGTTTTTT
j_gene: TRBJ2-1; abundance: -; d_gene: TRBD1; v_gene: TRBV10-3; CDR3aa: CAISDPGTGDNEQFF; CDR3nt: TGTGCCATCAGTGACCCCGGGACAGGGGACAATGAGCAGTTCTTC
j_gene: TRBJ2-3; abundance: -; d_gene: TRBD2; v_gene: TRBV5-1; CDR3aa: CASSLGSSGGRTDTQYF; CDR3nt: TGCGCCAGCAGCTTAGGGTCTAGCGGGGGGCGCACAGATACGCAGTATTTT
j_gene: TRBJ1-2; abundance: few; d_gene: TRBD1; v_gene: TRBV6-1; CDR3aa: CASSDPAGGDYGYTF; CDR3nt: TGTGCCAGCAGTGACCCAGCAGGGGGAGATTATGGCTACACCTTC
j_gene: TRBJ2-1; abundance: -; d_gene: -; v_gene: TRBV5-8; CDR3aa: CASSTTRNEQFF; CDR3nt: TGTGCCAGCTCCACGACGCGGAATGAGCAGTTCTTC
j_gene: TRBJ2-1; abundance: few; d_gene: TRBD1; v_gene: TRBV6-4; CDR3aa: CASRTRQGAGHEQFF; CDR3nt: TGTGCCAGCAGAACCAGACAGGGGGCAGGGCATGAGCAGTTCTTC
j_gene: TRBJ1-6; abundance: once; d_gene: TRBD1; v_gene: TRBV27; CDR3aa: CASSPRPPVGTGGDSPLHF; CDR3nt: TGTGCCAGCAGTCCACGACCACCGGTTGGGACAGGGGGAGATTCACCCCTCCACTTT
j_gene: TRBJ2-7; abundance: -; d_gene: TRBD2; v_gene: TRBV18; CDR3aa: CASSPLVGTTTEQYF; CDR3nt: TGTGCCAGCTCACCACTAGTGGGGACTACGACGGAGCAGTACTTC
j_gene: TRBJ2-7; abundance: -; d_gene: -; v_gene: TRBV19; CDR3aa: CASSPGHSYEQYF; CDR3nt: TGTGCCAGTAGTCCGGGACATTCCTACGAGCAGTACTTC
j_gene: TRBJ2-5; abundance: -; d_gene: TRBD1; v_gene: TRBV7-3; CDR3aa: CASSPGTGVAETQYF; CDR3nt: TGTGCCAGCAGCCCGGGGACAGGGGTGGCGGAGACCCAGTACTTC
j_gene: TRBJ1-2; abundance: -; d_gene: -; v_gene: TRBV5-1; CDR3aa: CASSWTPEDYGYTF; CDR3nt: TGCGCCAGCAGCTGGACACCCGAAGACTATGGCTACACCTTC
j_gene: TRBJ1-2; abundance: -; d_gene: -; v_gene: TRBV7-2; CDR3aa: CASSLADASSRGYTF; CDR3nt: TGTGCCAGCAGCTTAGCCGACGCGTCCTCTAGGGGCTACACCTTC
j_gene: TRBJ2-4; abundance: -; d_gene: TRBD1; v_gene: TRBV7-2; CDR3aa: CASSLAPGQGQNIQYF; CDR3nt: TGTGCCAGCAGCTTAGCCCCGGGACAGGGCCAAAACATTCAGTACTTC
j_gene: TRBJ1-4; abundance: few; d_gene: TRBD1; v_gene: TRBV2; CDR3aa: CASDAGGEGEKLFF; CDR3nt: TGTGCCAGCGATGCAGGGGGCGAGGGTGAAAAACTGTTTTTT
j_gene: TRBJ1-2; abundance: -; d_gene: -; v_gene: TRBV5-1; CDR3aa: CASSPDRANYGYTF; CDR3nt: TGCGCCAGCAGCCCGGACAGAGCTAACTATGGCTACACCTTC
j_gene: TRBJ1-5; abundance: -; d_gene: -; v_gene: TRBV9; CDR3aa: CASSGWEGQPQHF; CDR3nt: TGTGCCAGCAGCGGATGGGAGGGTCAGCCCCAGCATTTT
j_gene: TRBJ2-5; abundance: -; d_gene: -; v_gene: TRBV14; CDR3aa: CASSQDSPLIAHGETQYF; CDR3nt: TGTGCCAGCAGCCAAGATTCGCCTTTAATAGCCCACGGGGAGACCCAGTACTTC
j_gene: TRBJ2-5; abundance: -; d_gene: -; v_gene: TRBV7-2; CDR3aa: CASSGGSDPETQYF; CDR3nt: TGTGCCAGCAGCGGGGGGTCTGACCCGGAGACCCAGTACTTC
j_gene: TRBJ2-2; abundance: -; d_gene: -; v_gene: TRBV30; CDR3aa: CAWSAPSWGAGELFF; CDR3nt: TGTGCCTGGAGTGCGCCGTCCTGGGGGGCCGGGGAGCTGTTTTTT
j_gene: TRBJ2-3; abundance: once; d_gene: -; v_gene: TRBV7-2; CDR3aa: CASSFQARDTQYF; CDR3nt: TGTGCCAGCAGCTTTCAAGCGAGGGATACGCAGTATTTT
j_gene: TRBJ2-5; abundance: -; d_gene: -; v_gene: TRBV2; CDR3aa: CASSAVLEETQYF; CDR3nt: TGTGCCAGCAGCGCCGTATTAGAAGAGACCCAGTACTTC
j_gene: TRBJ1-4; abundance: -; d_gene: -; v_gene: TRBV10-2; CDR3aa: CASSEPSGTLNEKLFF; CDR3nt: TGCGCCAGCAGTGAGCCCTCCGGGACACTTAATGAAAAACTGTTTTTT
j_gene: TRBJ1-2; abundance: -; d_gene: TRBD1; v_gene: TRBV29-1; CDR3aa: CSHAVTQGLGYTF; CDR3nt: TGCAGCCACGCCGTGACACAGGGGCTTGGCTACACCTTC